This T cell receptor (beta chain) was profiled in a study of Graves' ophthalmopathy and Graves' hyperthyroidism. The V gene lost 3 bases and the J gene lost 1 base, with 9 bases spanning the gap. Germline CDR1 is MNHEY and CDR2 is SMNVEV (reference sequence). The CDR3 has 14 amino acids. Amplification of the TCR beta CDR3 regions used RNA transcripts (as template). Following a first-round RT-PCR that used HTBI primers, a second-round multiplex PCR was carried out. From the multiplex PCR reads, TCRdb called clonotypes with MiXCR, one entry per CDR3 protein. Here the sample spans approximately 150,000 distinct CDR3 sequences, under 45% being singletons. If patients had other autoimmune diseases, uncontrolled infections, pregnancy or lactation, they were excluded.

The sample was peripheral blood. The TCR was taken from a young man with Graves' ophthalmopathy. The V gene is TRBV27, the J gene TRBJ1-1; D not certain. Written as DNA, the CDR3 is TGTGCCAGCAGTTTCGGACTTACGAACACTGAAGCTTTCTTT. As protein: CASSFGLTNTEAFF.